The 25 T cell receptor beta chains below come from one sample, sequenced in a study of T cell responses to AZD1222 COVID-19 vaccine. Clones were read by immunoSEQ multiplex PCR, and TCRdb kept only the in-frame ones, dropping some. Here the sample spans tens of thousands of clones, 80% to 85% being singletons. Specimen: peripheral blood, collected on day 0 of AZD1222 vaccination. Receptors were obtained from an adult in good health.

The V call is TRBV24-1, the J call TRBJ2-3, with 7 bases identical to TRBD2. Germline-derived CDR1 and CDR2 are KGHDR and SFDVKD. This CDR3 region has 15 residues. V dropped 9 bases and J dropped 2; count of bases not matched to a gene: 10. The CDR3 reads CATQGLAGDTDTQYF. CDR3 coding DNA: TGTGCCACCCAGGGTCTGGCGGGGGACACAGATACGCAGTATTTT.

The chain employs TRBV12-3 or TRBV12-4 and TRBJ2-5; no firm D call. Trimming removed 3 bases at V and 5 bases at J, with 10 bases between. The CDR3 has 13 residues. CDR3 amino acids: CASSFMGAETQYF. The CDR3 coding sequence is TGTGCCAGCAGTTTTATGGGCGCGGAGACCCAGTACTTC.

A word on this clone: The junction departs from the called germline gene at one end, perhaps through a read error. This chain connects TRBV7-2 to TRBJ2-1, with D perhaps being TRBD1 or TRBD2 (6 bases each). This CDR3 has 17 residues. The germline CDR1 and CDR2 sequences are SGHTA and FQGNSA. CDR3 sequence: CASNLWGGTSSYNEQFF. In DNA, the CDR3 is TGTGCCAGCAACTTATGGGGCGGGACAAGCTCCTACAATGAGCAGTTCTTC. The full variable domain, its missing parts supplied by reference TRBV7-2 and TRBJ2-1, is GAGVSQSPSNKVTEKGKDVELRCDPISGHTALYWYRQSLGQGLEFLIYFQGNSAPDKSGLPSDRFSAERTGGSVSTLTIQRTQQEDSAVYLCASNLWGGTSSYNEQFFGPGTRLTVL.

V gene TRBV20-1 combines with J gene TRBJ2-3; D may match TRBD1 or TRBD2 (5 bases each). CDR1 and CDR2 from the germline V gene are DFQATT and SNEGSKA (reference sequence). Trimming removed 3 bases from V and 4 bases from J, with 8 bases in between. The CDR3 totals 12 residues. The CDR3 coding sequence is TGCAGTGCTAGTAGGGACCCAGATACGCAGTATTTT. Translated, it gives CSASRDPDTQYF.

J is TRBJ2-7 and V is TRBV4-3; D is undetermined. Trimming took 0 bases from V and 2 from J, leaving 11 bases between them. The CDR3 is made up of 15 amino acids. Germline assignment: CDR1 LGHNA and CDR2 YSLEER. CDR3 protein: CASSQETLFPYEQYF. In DNA, the CDR3 is TGCGCCAGCAGCCAAGAAACTCTATTCCCCTACGAGCAGTACTTC.

The table lists this clone with a few counts. The chain joins TRBV11-2 to TRBJ2-1; possibly TRBD1 for D (6 bases). Germline-derived CDR1 and CDR2 are SGHAT and FQNNGV. The ends were cut back, 0 bases at V and 9 bases at J, with 9 bases in the middle. The length of the CDR3 is 13 residues. CDR3 DNA sequence: TGTGCCAGCAGCTTAGAAAGGGGGACTGAGCAGTTCTTC. It yields the protein CASSLERGTEQFF.

This chain uses TRBV27 with TRBJ2-6; a possible D gene is TRBD1 (5 bases). The CDR3 spans 18 residues. Trimming took 3 bases from V and 0 from J, leaving 15 bases between them. Germline CDR1 is MNHEY and CDR2 is SMNVEV (reference sequence). The CDR3 protein is CASSFRAGYLSGANVLTF. The DNA for the CDR3 is TGTGCCAGCAGTTTTCGGGCAGGGTACCTCTCTGGGGCCAACGTCCTGACTTTC.

Only a few counts were recorded for this clone. The genes are TRBV5-4 and TRBJ2-3, with 10 bases lining up with TRBD2. This CDR3 contains 16 residues. From germline, CDR1 is SGHNT and CDR2 YYREEE (reference sequence). The trim removed 4 bases at V and 4 bases at J, leaving 9 bases unmatched. CDR3 sequence reads: CASSRTSGDPADTQYF. In nucleotides, the CDR3 is TGTGCCAGCAGCCGGACTAGCGGAGACCCCGCAGATACGCAGTATTTT.

The V call is TRBV3-1 (or the pseudogene TRBV3-2), the J call TRBJ2-1; perhaps D is TRBD1 or TRBD2 (5 bases each). Germline CDR1 and CDR2: LGHDT and YNNKEL (reference sequence). The CDR3 spans 15 residues. V lost 0 bases to trimming and J lost 9 bases, with 15 bases between them. The CDR3 sequence: CASSQDGQVRGEQFF. The CDR3 DNA follows: TGTGCCAGCAGCCAAGATGGCCAGGTGAGGGGTGAGCAGTTCTTC.

This chain uses TRBV27 with TRBJ2-1; 14 bases align to TRBD2. CDR3 length: 16 amino acids. The V gene end was trimmed by 0 bases and the J gene end by 7 bases; junction bases not matched to a gene: 2. The V gene's germline CDR1 is MNHEY and CDR2 SMNVEV (reference sequence). CDR3 nucleotide sequence: TGTGCCAGCAGTTTATCGACTAGCGGGGGGGCGAATGAGCAGTTCTTC. Translating it yields CASSLSTSGGANEQFF.

This rearrangement joins TRBV7-2 to TRBJ2-7; D is undetermined. Trimming shortened V by 5 bases and J by 4 bases, and 12 bases separated the two germline ends. The germline gives CDR1 SGHTA, CDR2 FQGNSA. The CDR3 contains 13 residues. The CDR3 DNA sequence: TGTGCCAGCAGCCCAGACCCCGTATACGAGCAGTACTTC. Amino acid sequence: CASSPDPVYEQYF.

The rearrangement uses TRBV4-3 and TRBJ1-1, with 7 positions matching TRBD1. CDR3 length: 16 amino acids. V dropped 1 base and J dropped 8; count of bases not matched to a gene: 13. Germline V gene lookup returns CDR1 LGHNA and CDR2 YSLEER. The CDR3, as DNA: TGCGCCAGCAGCCAAGGTTATTGGGACAGCCACCCGGAAGCTTTCTTT. Translated, it gives CASSQGYWDSHPEAFF.

This chain uses TRBV6-2 or TRBV6-3 with TRBJ1-2; 7 positions agree with TRBD1. Germline CDR1 is MNHEY and CDR2 is SVGEGT. The CDR3 is made up of 15 amino acids. V trimming: 2 bases; J trimming: 5 bases; junction bases outside the gene matches: 8. The CDR3 sequence: CASSYQRTGGYGYTF. CDR3 in DNA: TGTGCCAGCAGTTACCAGAGGACAGGAGGTTATGGCTACACCTTC.

This clone was found once. The J gene is TRBJ1-1, the V gene TRBV5-1; 10 nucleotides align to TRBD1. The V and J ends lost 4 bases and 1 base, in that order; junction bases with no gene match: 7. CDR1 and CDR2 from the germline V gene are SGHRS and YFSETQ. The CDR3 has 16 residues. CDR3 amino acids: CASSAGQGRGNTEAFF. The CDR3 DNA reads TGCGCCAGCAGCGCGGGACAGGGGAGGGGGAACACTGAAGCTTTCTTT.

The rearrangement links TRBV19 to TRBJ2-7; D unclear. V was clipped by 2 bases and J by 0 bases, with 5 bases between them. Germline V gives CDR1 LNHDA, CDR2 SQIVND (reference sequence). The CDR3 has 13 amino acids. The CDR3 bases are TGTGCCAGTAGTATAACGATCTCCTACGAGCAGTACTTC. Its translation: CASSITISYEQYF.

To note about this clone: The same CDR3 is also encoded by other DNA sequences in this sample. The chain is built from TRBV24-1 and TRBJ2-3; D is perhaps TRBD2 (5 bases). The CDR3 has 14 residues. V was trimmed by 3 bases and J by 0 bases, leaving 6 bases between them. Per the germline V gene, CDR1 is KGHDR and CDR2 is SFDVKD. The CDR3 sequence: CATSDPGSTDTQYF. As DNA, the CDR3 is TGTGCCACCAGTGATCCGGGAAGCACAGATACGCAGTATTTT.

This chain links TRBV7-2 with TRBJ2-7, with D uncertain. Trimming left V 1 base short and J 0 bases short, with 7 bases between. Germline assignment: CDR1 SGHTA and CDR2 FQGNSA. CDR3 size: 14 residues. CDR3 region: CASSLVPSSYEQYF. Written as DNA, the CDR3 is TGTGCCAGCAGCTTAGTTCCAAGCTCCTACGAGCAGTACTTC. Drawing the rest from reference TRBV7-2 and TRBJ2-7, the complete variable domain is GAGVSQSPSNKVTEKGKDVELRCDPISGHTALYWYRQSLGQGLEFLIYFQGNSAPDKSGLPSDRFSAERTGGSVSTLTIQRTQQEDSAVYLCASSLVPSSYEQYFGPGTRLTVT.

The rearrangement joins TRBV19 to TRBJ1-5; D gene unclear. V lost 1 base, J lost 0 bases, and 10 bases lay in between. Germline lookup yields CDR1 LNHDA and CDR2 SQIVND (reference sequence). The length of the CDR3 is 16 residues. This CDR3 is CASSIGVTGSNQPQHF. The CDR3 region has the DNA TGTGCCAGTAGTATAGGAGTCACCGGTAGCAATCAGCCCCAGCATTTT.

The chain recombines TRBV10-3 with TRBJ2-2, with D perhaps TRBD1 (7 bases). Germline V gene data show CDR1 as ENHRY and CDR2 as SYGVKD. V was clipped by 0 bases and J by 6 bases, with 11 bases between them. CDR3 size: 15 residues. CDR3 amino acids: CAISESGRGAGELFF. In DNA form, the CDR3 reads TGTGCCATCAGTGAGTCAGGCAGGGGGGCCGGGGAGCTGTTTTTT.

This rearrangement joins TRBV6-1 to TRBJ2-2, with D perhaps matching TRBD2 (5 bases). This CDR3 region has 15 residues. V shed 3 bases and J shed 3 bases, with 11 bases lying between them. Germline V gene sequence: CDR1 MNHNS, CDR2 SASEGT. CDR3 nucleotides: TGTGCCAGCAGTGAGTTCCTAGCCGACACCGGGGAGCTGTTTTTT. This sequence encodes CASSEFLADTGELFF.

V gene TRBV6-5 combines with J gene TRBJ1-5; 9 bases match TRBD1. Germline CDR1 and CDR2: MNHEY and SVGAGI. This CDR3 has 14 amino acids. J gave up 4 bases and V 6 bases, and 4 bases lay outside the gene matches. DNA for the CDR3: TGTGCCAGCAGGGCGGGACAGGGAAATCAGCCCCAGCATTTT. It specifies CASRAGQGNQPQHF.

This sequence joins TRBV18 and TRBJ1-4; D not resolved. Germline CDR1 and CDR2: KGHSH and LQKENI. The length of the CDR3 is 17 residues. V lost 3 bases, J lost 0 bases, and 14 bases lay in between. CDR3 in amino acids: CASSPKSVTATNEKLFF. The CDR3 region has the DNA TGTGCCAGCTCACCCAAGTCGGTTACTGCAACTAATGAAAAACTGTTTTTT.

V gene TRBV24-1 combines with J gene TRBJ2-7, with D perhaps being TRBD1 or TRBD2 (5 bases each). The CDR3 loop spans 15 amino acids. Trimming shortened V by 2 bases and J by 1 base, and 11 bases separated the two germline ends. Germline V gene data show CDR1 as KGHDR and CDR2 as SFDVKD. The chain's CDR3 is CATSDSGTVSYEQYF. Here the CDR3 DNA reads TGTGCCACCAGTGATTCGGGGACGGTATCCTACGAGCAGTACTTC.

The rearrangement joins TRBV20-1 to TRBJ1-5; D uncertain. The CDR3 has 14 residues. Germline lookup yields CDR1 DFQATT and CDR2 SNEGSKA (reference sequence). V was clipped by 3 bases and J by 7 bases, with 16 bases between them. For the CDR3, the DNA is TGCAGTGCTAGTGTGCCGGGGAGAGGGCAGCCCCAGCATTTT. This sequence encodes CSASVPGRGQPQHF.

The V gene is TRBV27, the J gene TRBJ1-1; 7 nucleotides line up with TRBD1. The germline CDR1 and CDR2 sequences are MNHEY and SMNVEV (reference sequence). The junction had 20 bases not matched to a gene; V was cut back by 4 bases and J by 0 bases. The CDR3 sequence is 20 residues long. CDR3 DNA: TGTGCCAGCAGTTCTCTCCCGGGACAGACGTTTTCTTCCATGAACACTGAAGCTTTCTTT. The encoded protein is CASSSLPGQTFSSMNTEAFF.